This entry concerns a single TCR beta chain. What it recognizes is unknown. Germline V gene sequence: CDR1 MNHEY, CDR2 SVGAGI. Trimming took 4 bases from V and 7 from J, leaving 8 bases between them. CDR3 length: 11 amino acids. This sample is drawn from a study of T cell responses to AZD1222 COVID-19 vaccine. General study points: Spike as a whole was targeted by vaccine-associated CD4 TCRs, dominant at 160-218 and 743-854. Within unmutated variant regions lay the reported targets of nearly half of spike-specific TCRs. The repertoires were collected only after the peak T cell response.

Timing groups of about 4 and about 12 weeks for second doses were pooled. TCRdb keeps only in-frame clones here, not all; method: immunoSEQ multiplex PCR. The repertoire holds more than 100,000 clones, with roughly 87% as singletons. The source material was peripheral blood, sampled 28 days after the second AZD1222 dose. The receptor was isolated from an adult who received the AZD1222 COVID-19 vaccine. V usage is TRBV6-5 and J usage is TRBJ2-7; D unresolved. DNA of the CDR3: TGTGCCAGCAGTTCCCGTCGAGAGCAGTACTTC. It translates to CASSSRREQYF.